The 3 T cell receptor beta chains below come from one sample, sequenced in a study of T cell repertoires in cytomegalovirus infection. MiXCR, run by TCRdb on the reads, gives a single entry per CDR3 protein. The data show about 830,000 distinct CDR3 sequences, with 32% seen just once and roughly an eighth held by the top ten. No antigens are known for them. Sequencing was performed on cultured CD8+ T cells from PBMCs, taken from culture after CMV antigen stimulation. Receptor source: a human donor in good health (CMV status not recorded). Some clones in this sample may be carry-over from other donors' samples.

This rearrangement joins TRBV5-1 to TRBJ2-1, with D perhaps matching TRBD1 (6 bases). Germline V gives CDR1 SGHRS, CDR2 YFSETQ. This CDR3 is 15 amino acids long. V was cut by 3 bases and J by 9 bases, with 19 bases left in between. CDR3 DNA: TGCGCCAGCAGCTACCGGGACAACGCCTATGGTGAGCAGTTCTTC. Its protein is CASSYRDNAYGEQFF.

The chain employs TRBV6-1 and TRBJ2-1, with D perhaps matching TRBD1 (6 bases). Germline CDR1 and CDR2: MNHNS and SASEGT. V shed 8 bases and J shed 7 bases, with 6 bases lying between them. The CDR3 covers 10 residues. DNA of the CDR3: TGTGCCAGCGACAGGAATGAGCAGTTCTTC. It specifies CASDRNEQFF.

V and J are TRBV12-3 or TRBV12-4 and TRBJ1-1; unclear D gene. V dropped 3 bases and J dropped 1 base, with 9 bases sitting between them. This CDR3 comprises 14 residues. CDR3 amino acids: CASSFGNQNTEAFF. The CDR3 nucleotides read TGTGCCAGCAGTTTCGGGAATCAGAACACTGAAGCTTTCTTT.